This TCR beta chain originates from a study of monozygotic twins with inflammatory bowel disease. CDR1 is SGDLS and CDR2 is YYNGEE in the germline V gene. This CDR3 region has 16 residues. Eight separate reactions for every sample produced the cDNA. One entry per CDR3 protein, without DNA, is what TCRdb gives after re-calling the 5' RACE reads. Its table lists a few hundred thousand distinct CDR3 sequences. Points on this clonotype: Its antigen is unidentified.

Findings of the study overall: No discrimination was achieved between different T cell subtypes. Especially with disease activity, IBD patients had fewer clonotypes in common with others than healthy twins did. Part of the variability in patient repertoires may have come from differing immunosuppressive treatments.

The origin of this receptor is a human donor with ulcerative colitis or Crohn's disease, or a healthy co-twin of an affected twin (not recorded which). V usage is TRBV9 and J usage is TRBJ2-3; TCRdb's D call of TRBD1 is untestable without DNA. Input material: blood. The CDR3 here is CASSVPPGSSTDTQYF.